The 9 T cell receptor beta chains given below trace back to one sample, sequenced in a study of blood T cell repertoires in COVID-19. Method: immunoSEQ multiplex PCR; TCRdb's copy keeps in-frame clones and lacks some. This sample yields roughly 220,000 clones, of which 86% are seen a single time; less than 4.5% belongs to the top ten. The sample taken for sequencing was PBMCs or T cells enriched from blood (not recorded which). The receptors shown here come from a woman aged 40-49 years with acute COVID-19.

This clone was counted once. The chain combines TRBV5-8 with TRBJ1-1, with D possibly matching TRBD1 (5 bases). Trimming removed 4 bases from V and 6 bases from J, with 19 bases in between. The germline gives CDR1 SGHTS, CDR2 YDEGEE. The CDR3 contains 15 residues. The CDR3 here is CASSATGGVISEAFF. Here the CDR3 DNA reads TGTGCCAGCAGCGCAACAGGTGGGGTAATCTCTGAAGCTTTCTTT.

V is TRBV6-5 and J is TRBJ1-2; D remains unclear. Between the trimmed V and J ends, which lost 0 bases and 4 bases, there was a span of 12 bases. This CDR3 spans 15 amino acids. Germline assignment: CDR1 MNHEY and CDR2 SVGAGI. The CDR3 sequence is CASSYSGVLGYGYTF. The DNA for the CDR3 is TGTGCCAGCAGTTACTCCGGGGTTCTAGGCTATGGCTACACCTTC.

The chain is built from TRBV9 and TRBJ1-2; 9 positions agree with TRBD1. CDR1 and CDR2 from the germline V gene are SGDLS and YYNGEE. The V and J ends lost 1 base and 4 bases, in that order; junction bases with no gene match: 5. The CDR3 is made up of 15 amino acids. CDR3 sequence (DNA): TGTGCCAGCAGCGTAACAGGGGGCCAAAGCTATGGCTACACCTTC. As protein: CASSVTGGQSYGYTF.

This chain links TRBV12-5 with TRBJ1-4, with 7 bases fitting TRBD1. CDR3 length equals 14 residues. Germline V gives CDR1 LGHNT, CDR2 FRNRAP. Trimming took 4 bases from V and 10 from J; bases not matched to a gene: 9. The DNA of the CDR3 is TGTGCTAGTGGTTCCCCAGTGGCAGGGGGAAAACTGTTTTTT. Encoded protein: CASGSPVAGGKLFF.

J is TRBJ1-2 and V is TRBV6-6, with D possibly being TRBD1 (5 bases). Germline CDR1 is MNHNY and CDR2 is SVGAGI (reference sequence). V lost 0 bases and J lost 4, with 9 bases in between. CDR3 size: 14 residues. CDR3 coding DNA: TGTGCCAGCAGTTACTCGAGGCAGGGCTATGGCTACACCTTC. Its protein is CASSYSRQGYGYTF.

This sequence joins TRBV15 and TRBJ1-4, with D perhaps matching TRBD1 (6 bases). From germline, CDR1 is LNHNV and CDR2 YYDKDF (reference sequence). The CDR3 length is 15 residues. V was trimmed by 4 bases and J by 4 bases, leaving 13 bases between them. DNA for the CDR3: TGTGCCACCAGCACCCGACAGGCTTTTAATGAAAAACTGTTTTTT. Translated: CATSTRQAFNEKLFF. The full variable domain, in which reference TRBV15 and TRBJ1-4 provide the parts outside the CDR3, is DAMVIQNPRYQVTQFGKPVTLSCSQTLNHNVMYWYQQKSSQAPKLLFHYYDKDFNNEADTPDNFQSRRPNTSFCFLDIRSPGLGDTAMYLCATSTRQAFNEKLFFGSGTQLSVL.

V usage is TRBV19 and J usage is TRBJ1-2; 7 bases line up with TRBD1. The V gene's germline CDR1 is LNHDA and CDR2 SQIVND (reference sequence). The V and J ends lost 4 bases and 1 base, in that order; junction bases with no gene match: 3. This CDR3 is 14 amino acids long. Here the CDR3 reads CASSRRDSNYGYTF. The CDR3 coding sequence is TGTGCCAGTAGTAGACGGGACAGTAACTATGGCTACACCTTC.

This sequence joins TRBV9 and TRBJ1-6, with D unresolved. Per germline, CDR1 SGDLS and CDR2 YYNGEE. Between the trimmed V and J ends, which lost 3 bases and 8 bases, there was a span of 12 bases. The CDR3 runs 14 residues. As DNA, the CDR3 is TGTGCCAGCAGCGCGAGGTTGGGAGATTCACCCCTCCACTTT. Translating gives CASSARLGDSPLHF.

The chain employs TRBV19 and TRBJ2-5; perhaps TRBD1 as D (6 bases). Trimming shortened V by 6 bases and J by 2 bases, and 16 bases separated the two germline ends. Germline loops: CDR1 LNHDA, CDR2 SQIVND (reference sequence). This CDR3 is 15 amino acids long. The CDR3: CASSLTGSPQETQYF. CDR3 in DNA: TGTGCCAGTAGCCTTACAGGGTCTCCACAAGAGACCCAGTACTTC.